The 14 T cell receptor beta chains reported below all come from one sample, sequenced in a study of T-cell memory formation after mild COVID-19. MiXCR, applied by TCRdb to the 5' RACE reads, yields one record per CDR3 protein. Found here are a few hundred thousand distinct CDR3 sequences, around 16% of them singletons; the top ten hold about a fifth. The sequenced sample consisted of PBMCs or a T cell subset sorted from them (not recorded which). The receptor source for this set is a man aged 18 to 29 who had mild COVID-19 (a few samples of this study predate the infection). Cell type and time point are not known.

The rearrangement uses TRBV4-1 and TRBJ1-2, with D perhaps matching TRBD1 (6 bases). The germline V gene encodes CDR1 MGHRA and CDR2 YSYEKL. Trimming shortened V by 0 bases and J by 4 bases, and 15 bases separated the two germline ends. The CDR3 loop spans 16 amino acids. The CDR3 region has the DNA TGCGCCAGCAGCCAAGATGAGGGGGGCATATCCTATGGCTACACCTTC. The encoded protein is CASSQDEGGISYGYTF.

This chain joins TRBV20-1 and TRBJ2-1, with 8 bases fitting TRBD1. With V trimmed by 4 bases and J by 8 bases, 7 bases remained unmatched. The germline gives CDR1 DFQATT, CDR2 SNEGSKA (reference sequence). CDR3 size: 13 residues. In nucleotides, the CDR3 is TGCAGTGCTACGGACAGGGTCACGTATGAGCAGTTCTTC. It encodes CSATDRVTYEQFF.

This clonotype came up many times. The V gene is TRBV6-4, the J gene TRBJ2-3; 13 bases match TRBD2. The CDR3 is 15 amino acids. Unmatched junction bases numbered 0, after V lost 2 bases and J lost 4 bases. Per germline, CDR1 MRHNA and CDR2 SNTAGT. CDR3 nucleotides: TGTGCCAGCAGTGACACTAGCGGGGGGGCAGATACGCAGTATTTT. Encoded protein: CASSDTSGGADTQYF.

This clonotype was recorded at least ten times. The chain couples TRBV9 to TRBJ2-7, with 10 bases aligning to TRBD2. The CDR3 spans 15 residues. After removal of 0 bases from V and 7 bases from J, the junction contained 7 bases not matched to a gene. Germline CDR1 reads SGDLS; CDR2 reads YYNGEE. CDR3 sequence (DNA): TGTGCCAGCAGCGTAGAGGCTAGCGGGGGCCGGGAGCAGTACTTC. It translates to CASSVEASGGREQYF.

V is TRBV12-3 or TRBV12-4 and J is TRBJ1-1; no clear D. This CDR3 is 13 amino acids long. With 4 bases removed from V and 5 bases from J, the gap between germline ends came to 11 bases. The DNA for the CDR3 is TGTGCCAGCAGTTGGTATCCGGGGACTGAAGCTTTCTTT. Amino acids: CASSWYPGTEAFF.

Comments on this clonotype: Likely a read error: the CDR3 ends without its conserved phenylalanine or tryptophan. The DNA is left out, because the CDR3 cannot be placed on it with certainty; the CDR3 is given as TCRdb lists it. The gene calls are TRBV4-2 and TRBJ2-1; the table names TRBD1, a call not compared with the DNA. The CDR3 has 16 residues if both end residues are counted. Germline values: CDR1 LGHNA, CDR2 YNFKEQ. CDR3 sequence reads: CAMGPGLLCWALLCLL.

This clonotype turned up a few times. The chain combines TRBV9 with TRBJ2-5, with 13 positions matching TRBD2. V trimming: 2 bases; J trimming: 5 bases; junction bases outside the gene matches: 6. CDR3 length: 16 amino acids. Germline CDR1 and CDR2: SGDLS and YYNGEE. In DNA form, the CDR3 reads TGTGCCAGCAGCGTGGGACTAGCGGGGAATTCGGAGACCCAGTACTTC. As protein: CASSVGLAGNSETQYF.

This clonotype was recorded a few times. The rearrangement uses TRBV4-3 and TRBJ2-5; weak D call: TRBD1 (5 bases). The germline CDR1 and CDR2 sequences are LGHNA and YSLEER. V lost 2 bases, J lost 4 bases, and 11 bases lay in between. CDR3 length: 14 residues. This chain's CDR3 is CASSQLGQGETQYF. In nucleotides, the CDR3 is TGCGCCAGCAGCCAACTTGGGCAGGGAGAGACCCAGTACTTC.

This clonotype was seen a few times. This chain connects TRBV4-2 to TRBJ2-3; 10 bases map to TRBD2. V lost 4 bases to trimming and J lost 8 bases; unmatched junction nucleotides: 15. The CDR3 runs to 17 residues. CDR1 and CDR2 from the germline V gene are LGHNA and YNFKEQ. The DNA of the CDR3 is TGTGCCAGCAGCCCCGGCCTAGCGGGGGATCTCCCTGGTACGCAGTATTTT. Translating gives CASSPGLAGDLPGTQYF.

J is TRBJ2-1 and V is TRBV10-3; possibly TRBD1 for D (6 bases). V dropped 3 bases and J dropped 2 bases, with 11 bases sitting between them. The length of the CDR3 is 15 residues. Germline V gene data show CDR1 as ENHRY and CDR2 as SYGVKD. CDR3 sequence (DNA): TGTGCCATCAGTGACCCCAGGGGACCCTACAATGAGCAGTTCTTC. Translation gives CAISDPRGPYNEQFF.

This clonotype appeared a few times. The chain uses TRBV7-2 and TRBJ2-7; no reliable D call. Germline loops: CDR1 SGHTA, CDR2 FQGNSA. The length of the CDR3 is 13 residues. The V gene lost 3 bases and the J gene lost 1 base, with 7 bases spanning the gap. The CDR3 here is CASSFVGSYEQYF. CDR3 in DNA: TGTGCCAGCAGCTTCGTCGGATCCTACGAGCAGTACTTC.

The rearrangement links TRBV20-1 to TRBJ2-7, with TRBD1 as a possible D gene (6 bases). Trimming took off 3 bases at V and 0 bases at J, with 18 bases between the two ends. Looked up from germline, CDR1 is DFQATT and CDR2 is SNEGSKA (reference sequence). The length of the CDR3 is 16 residues. For the CDR3, the DNA is TGCAGTGCTAGGAGACTCGGACAGAGCTCCTCCTACGAGCAGTACTTC. It is translated as CSARRLGQSSSYEQYF.

The chain joins TRBV4-1 to TRBJ2-5, with a tentative D call TRBD2 (6 bases). This CDR3 has 16 amino acids. Germline V gene data show CDR1 as MGHRA and CDR2 as YSYEKL. Trimming stripped 7 bases from V and 1 base from J, with 19 bases between. CDR3 loop: CASTPRLQGLQETQYF. The CDR3 DNA sequence: TGCGCCAGCACCCCACGGTTGCAGGGACTCCAAGAGACCCAGTACTTC.

The rearrangement links TRBV3-1 to TRBJ2-1; 7 bases agree with TRBD2. Germline V gene lookup returns CDR1 LGHDT and CDR2 YNNKEL (reference sequence). CDR3 length: 16 residues. V shed 4 bases, J shed 8 bases, and the junction held 14 bases outside the gene matches. The CDR3 reads CASSPSGSGVSDEQFF. The DNA for the CDR3 is TGTGCCAGCAGCCCCTCTGGGAGCGGGGTAAGTGATGAGCAGTTCTTC.